The 23 T cell receptor beta chains below come from one sample, sequenced in a study of graft-versus-host responses after intestinal transplantation. These receptors are not linked to any known antigen. This table comes from immunoSEQ multiplex PCR, and its TCRdb copy is limited to in-frame clones, with some not included. Among some 120,000 clones listed, approximately 90% were seen once. The material was unstimulated CD4+ T cells sorted from spleen or lymph node cells, obtained before intestinal transplant. The source is a human donor who received an intestinal transplant.

This clone was seen a handful of times. This chain links TRBV10-2 with TRBJ1-4; D uncertain. V was shortened by 7 bases and J by 2 bases, with 11 bases between the two germline ends. CDR1 is WSHSY, CDR2 SAAADI, per germline. There are 14 residues in the CDR3. For the CDR3, the DNA is TGCGCCAGCACAAACCGGGGTACTAATGAAAAACTGTTTTTT. It yields the protein CASTNRGTNEKLFF.

This chain uses TRBV5-6 with TRBJ2-7; a possible D gene is TRBD1 (5 bases). The CDR3 loop spans 15 amino acids. Per germline, CDR1 SGHDT and CDR2 YYEEEE. The V and J ends lost 4 bases and 3 bases respectively, with 17 bases between them. The CDR3 sequence is CASSRLGLSVYEQYF. DNA for the CDR3: TGTGCCAGCAGCCGACTGGGGCTATCAGTCTACGAGCAGTACTTC. The variable domain in full, with the rest retrieved from reference TRBV5-6 and TRBJ2-7, is DAGVTQSPTHLIKTRGQQVTLRCSPKSGHDTVSWYQQALGQGPQFIFQYYEEEERQRGNFPDRFSGHQFPNYSSELNVNALLLGDSALYLCASSRLGLSVYEQYFGPGTRLTVT.

This clone was picked up one time. The chain couples TRBV10-3 to TRBJ2-7, with D uncertain. In germline, CDR1 is ENHRY, CDR2 SYGVKD. V lost 0 bases and J 3 bases, leaving 6 bases between the germline ends. The CDR3 is 13 residues long. Here the CDR3 reads CAISESNGYEQYF. The CDR3 DNA follows: TGTGCCATCAGTGAGTCGAACGGCTACGAGCAGTACTTC.

The chain combines TRBV7-2 with TRBJ1-2; 7 nucleotides align to TRBD1. Losses at the gene ends were 4 bases for V and 0 bases for J; bases not matched to a gene: 5. CDR1 is SGHTA, CDR2 FQGNSA, per germline. The CDR3 runs to 15 residues. This CDR3 reads CASSSHRGSNYGYTF. For the CDR3, the DNA is TGTGCCAGCAGCTCCCACAGGGGTTCTAACTATGGCTACACCTTC.

The chain joins TRBV19 to TRBJ1-2; D gene uncertain. The CDR3 covers 19 residues. V lost 3 bases, J lost 6 bases, and 29 bases lay in between. From germline, CDR1 is LNHDA and CDR2 SQIVND (reference sequence). In DNA, the CDR3 is TGTGCCAGTAGTATTCTTACGACCCCATCTCAAGGAGTGCAGAATGGCTACACCTTC. Its protein product is CASSILTTPSQGVQNGYTF.

The chain joins TRBV6-5 to TRBJ1-5; maybe TRBD1 (6 bases). The V end was cut by 4 bases, the J end by 2 bases, with 12 bases between. Looked up from germline, CDR1 is MNHEY and CDR2 is SVGAGI. The CDR3 is 15 residues long. The CDR3 is CASSLNSGGNQPQHF. The CDR3, as DNA: TGTGCCAGCAGTTTGAATTCAGGGGGCAATCAGCCCCAGCATTTT.

This clone has just a few counts. The rearrangement joins TRBV6-1 to TRBJ1-2, with D unresolved. The V gene lost 4 bases and the J gene lost 4 bases, with 16 bases spanning the gap. The V gene's germline CDR1 is MNHNS and CDR2 SASEGT. The CDR3 runs 15 residues. The CDR3 loop reads CASSAGFMRGYGYTF. Here the CDR3 DNA reads TGTGCCAGCAGTGCTGGCTTTATGCGGGGCTATGGCTACACCTTC.

This clone was picked up one time. The rearrangement joins TRBV5-1 to TRBJ2-5; D unclear. Germline V CDR1 and CDR2: SGHRS, YFSETQ. Trimming removed 0 bases from V and 0 bases from J, with 12 bases in between. The CDR3 has 16 residues. CDR3 sequence reads: CASSLGLDEYQETQYF. CDR3 DNA sequence: TGCGCCAGCAGCTTGGGGTTAGATGAGTACCAAGAGACCCAGTACTTC.

The gene calls are TRBV5-4 and TRBJ1-1; tentatively, D is TRBD1 (5 bases). Trimming removed 0 bases from V and 3 bases from J, with 9 bases in between. Germline V CDR1 and CDR2: SGHNT, YYREEE (reference sequence). CDR3 length: 14 residues. CDR3 bases: TGTGCCAGCAGCTTGGCGGGAGGGGACACTGAAGCTTTCTTT. Its protein product is CASSLAGGDTEAFF.

A word on this clone: The same CDR3 is also encoded by other DNA sequences in this sample. The CDR3 DNA sequence: TGCGCCAGCAGCTTGGAGACTAGTGGGAGTCGCGAGCAGTACTTC. Protein sequence: CASSLETSGSREQYF. This chain uses TRBV5-1 with TRBJ2-7, with a possible D match to TRBD2 (6 bases). The germline CDR1 and CDR2 sequences are SGHRS and YFSETQ. V was cut by 0 bases and J by 6 bases, with 16 bases left in between. The CDR3 loop spans 15 amino acids. The full variable domain, in which reference TRBV5-1 and TRBJ2-7 provide the parts outside the CDR3, is KAGVTQTPRYLIKTRGQQVTLSCSPISGHRSVSWYQQTPGQGLQFLFEYFSETQRNKGNFPGRFSGRQFSNSRSEMNVSTLELGDSALYLCASSLETSGSREQYFGPGTRLTVT.

This chain uses TRBV7-2 with TRBJ2-5, with D possibly being TRBD1 (6 bases). The CDR3 spans 13 residues. Deletions cut 4 bases from V and 2 bases from J, with 8 bases between. Germline CDR1 is SGHTA and CDR2 is FQGNSA. CDR3 sequence: CASSYGQQETQYF. The CDR3 DNA is TGTGCCAGCAGCTATGGACAGCAAGAGACCCAGTACTTC.

This clone was found a few times. CDR3 nucleotide sequence: TGTGCCAGCAGTGGCCAACTAGCGAACGAGCAGTACTTC. Its protein is CASSGQLANEQYF. This sequence joins TRBV25-1 and TRBJ2-7; 7 nucleotides line up with TRBD2. This CDR3 spans 13 amino acids. The V gene end was trimmed by 4 bases and the J gene end by 5 bases; junction bases not matched to a gene: 5. CDR1 and CDR2 from the germline V gene are MGHDK and SYGVNS.

The genes are TRBV28 and TRBJ1-1; D perhaps matches TRBD1 (6 bases). This CDR3 is 16 amino acids long. Trimming took 2 bases from V and 3 from J, leaving 16 bases between them. In germline, CDR1 is MDHEN, CDR2 SYDVKM. The CDR3 loop is CASSLELGQWYTEAFF. The CDR3 coding sequence is TGTGCCAGCAGTTTAGAGTTAGGACAGTGGTACACTGAAGCTTTCTTT.

CDR3 bases: TGTGCCAGCAGCCTAAAATTGACAGGGAGAGTCCACGAGCAGTACTTC. Encoded protein: CASSLKLTGRVHEQYF. The chain recombines TRBV7-2 with TRBJ2-7; TRBD1 matches at 7 bases. The CDR3 loop spans 16 amino acids. Germline CDR1 reads SGHTA; CDR2 reads FQGNSA. V gave up 5 bases and J gave up 5 bases; unmatched junction bases: 15.

The genes are TRBV6-5 and TRBJ2-7; 10 nucleotides line up with TRBD2. V trimming: 8 bases; J trimming: 4 bases; junction bases outside the gene matches: 11. This CDR3 has 15 amino acids. Germline CDR1 MNHEY, CDR2 SVGAGI. The CDR3 DNA is TGTGCCAGCGCCTCCCAGCGGGGGGGGTTTTACGAGCAGTACTTC. It codes for CASASQRGGFYEQYF.

The rearrangement joins TRBV6-5 to TRBJ1-1; D ambiguous. The CDR3 runs 13 residues. The germline V gene encodes CDR1 MNHEY and CDR2 SVGAGI. V dropped 7 bases and J dropped 1 base, with 10 bases sitting between them. In DNA form, the CDR3 reads TGTGCCAGCACCCTAGGAAAGAACACTGAAGCTTTCTTT. It encodes CASTLGKNTEAFF.

This clone was recorded only once. This chain links TRBV27 with TRBJ2-1, with 8 positions matching TRBD2. The length of the CDR3 is 16 residues. Germline trimming cut 4 bases from V and 0 bases from J; bases unmatched to any gene: 5. Germline CDR1 reads MNHEY; CDR2 reads SMNVEV (reference sequence). The CDR3 spells CASSSFAGGSYNEQFF. In nucleotides, the CDR3 is TGTGCCAGCAGTTCCTTTGCGGGGGGCTCCTACAATGAGCAGTTCTTC.

The chain links TRBV5-4 to TRBJ2-7, with TRBD1 identical over 8 bases. This CDR3 region has 14 residues. With 3 bases clipped from V and 5 bases from J, the junction kept 7 bases outside the gene matches. Germline V gene data show CDR1 as SGHNT and CDR2 as YYREEE (reference sequence). CDR3 DNA: TGTGCCAGCAGCTCCAGGGGGCGCTTGGACGAGCAGTACTTC. Translating it yields CASSSRGRLDEQYF.

The V call is TRBV29-1, the J call TRBJ2-7; the D gene is possibly TRBD1 (6 bases). The CDR3 contains 15 residues. Per the germline V gene, CDR1 is SQVTM and CDR2 is ANQGSEA. V was pared by 6 bases and J by 0 bases, with 18 bases between. CDR3 protein: CSVVGTPESSYEQYF. DNA for the CDR3: TGCAGCGTCGTCGGGACACCGGAGAGCTCCTACGAGCAGTACTTC.

This chain uses TRBV7-9 with TRBJ2-7, with 8 bases lining up with TRBD2. V shed 5 bases, J shed 3 bases, and the junction held 3 bases outside the gene matches. The length of the CDR3 is 13 residues. CDR1 is SEHNR, CDR2 FQNEAQ, per germline (reference sequence). Here the CDR3 DNA reads TGTGCCAGCAGCAGCACTAGCGGCTACGAGCAGTACTTC. Translation: CASSSTSGYEQYF.

This clone came up once. The chain combines TRBV28 with TRBJ1-1, with D perhaps TRBD1 (6 bases). This CDR3 spans 13 amino acids. The V gene lost 2 bases and the J gene lost 9 bases, with 13 bases spanning the gap. Germline V gives CDR1 MDHEN, CDR2 SYDVKM. CDR3 residues: CASSLPSTGKAFF. As DNA, the CDR3 is TGTGCCAGCAGTTTACCCTCCACAGGGAAAGCTTTCTTT.

The chain employs TRBV5-1 and TRBJ2-1; tentative D call: TRBD2 (7 bases). V dropped 6 bases and J dropped 8 bases, with 15 bases sitting between them. There are 13 residues in the CDR3. Germline values: CDR1 SGHRS, CDR2 YFSETQ. The CDR3 is CASTRGALDEQFF. As DNA, the CDR3 is TGCGCCAGCACCCGGGGGGCGCTGGATGAGCAGTTCTTC.

The chain employs TRBV18 and TRBJ1-4, with no clear D. CDR1 is KGHSH, CDR2 LQKENI, per germline. The CDR3 consists of 16 residues. Trimming removed 3 bases at V and 8 bases at J, with 19 bases between. CDR3 nucleotides: TGTGCCAGCTCACCTAACCTTGCTGAGGGAGGAGAAAAACTGTTTTTT. This encodes CASSPNLAEGGEKLFF.